One and the same sample provided the 2 T cell receptor beta chains below, sequenced in a study. MiXCR, run by TCRdb on the 5' RACE reads, gives a single entry per CDR3 protein. This sample has about 7,000 distinct CDR3 sequences, with about three quarters found just once. Treg sorting used a CD4+CD25+CD127-/low gate. Sample: tumor-infiltrating Tregs sorted from the breast tumor. The receptors stem from a female donor with breast cancer.

V is TRBV12-3 or TRBV12-4 and J is TRBJ1-5; a possible D gene is TRBD1 (6 bases). The CDR3 is made up of 13 amino acids. V was pared by 5 bases and J by 5 bases, with 10 bases between. In nucleotides, the CDR3 is TGTGCCAGCAGTGTACAGGGAGATCAGCCCCAGCATTTT. It codes for CASSVQGDQPQHF.

In regard to this clonotype: Lacking the conserved final phenylalanine or tryptophan, this CDR3 likely reflects a read error. The rearrangement uses TRBV20-1 and TRBJ1-1; 8 bases match TRBD1. The length of the CDR3 is 11 residues. Germline-derived CDR1 and CDR2 are DFQATT and SNEGSKA (reference sequence). The junction had 5 bases not matched to a gene; V was cut back by 3 bases and J by 11 bases. For the CDR3, the DNA is TGCAGTGCTAGGACAGGGGTCTGGGCTTTCCTT. Amino acids: CSARTGVWAFL.